The 30 T cell receptor beta chains listed next were all sequenced from one sample in a study of cytomegalovirus exposure and HLA in healthy donors. The PCR contained 60 Vbeta and 13 Jbeta primers. Libraries were prepared by immunoSEQ multiplex PCR; TCRdb keeps only in-frame clonotypes and omits some of them. The profile shows over 85,000 clones, 79% of them singletons. Sequencing was performed on PBMCs. Receptor source: a man aged 25 to 45 in good health and CMV-seropositive.

The chain has TRBV7-9 and TRBJ2-3; possibly TRBD2 for D (7 bases). Trimming took 5 bases from V and 2 from J, leaving 14 bases between them. Germline assignment: CDR1 SEHNR and CDR2 FQNEAQ (reference sequence). The CDR3 totals 15 residues. For the CDR3, the DNA is TGTGCCAGCAGCCTTCGGGGGGCTAACACAGATACGCAGTATTTT. Encoded protein: CASSLRGANTDTQYF.

The chain couples TRBV7-6 to TRBJ2-5; no definite D call. The last part of the DNA fits TRBJ2-7 better; the J call may be wrong. Germline loops: CDR1 SGHVS, CDR2 FNYEAQ. The CDR3 is 13 amino acids. DNA of the CDR3: TGTGCCAGCAGCTCTGTGAGCTCCTACGAGCAGTACTTC. Encoded protein: CASSSVSSYEQYF.

The chain recombines TRBV2 with TRBJ1-1; no clear D gene. CDR3 size: 13 residues. Germline V gene data show CDR1 as SNHLY and CDR2 as FYNNEI. V gave up 6 bases and J gave up 1 base, with 9 bases separating them. CDR3 sequence (DNA): TGTGCCAGCAGCTACGACACGAACACTGAAGCTTTCTTT. Translation: CASSYDTNTEAFF.

The rearrangement joins TRBV9 to TRBJ2-3; no clear D. V lost 4 bases, J lost 4 bases, and 13 bases lay in between. The germline V gene has CDR1 SGDLS and CDR2 YYNGEE. The CDR3 runs 14 residues. The CDR3: CASSPRSQADTQYF. DNA of the CDR3: TGTGCCAGCAGCCCTCGATCGCAGGCAGATACGCAGTATTTT.

This clone occurred a few times. The chain has TRBV7-3 and TRBJ2-7; possible D gene TRBD2, 6 bases. Trimming pared 4 bases from V and 7 bases from J, leaving 14 bases between. This CDR3 has 13 amino acids. Looked up from germline, CDR1 is SGHTA and CDR2 is FQGTGA. CDR3 coding DNA: TGTGCCAGCAGCTCAAGGCCGGCGGGGGAGCAGTACTTC. Protein product: CASSSRPAGEQYF.

The rearrangement links TRBV7-9 to TRBJ2-5; weak D call: TRBD2 (6 bases). The J call may be mistaken, given a closer DNA end match to TRBJ2-7. CDR1 and CDR2 from the germline V gene are SEHNR and FQNEAQ (reference sequence). The CDR3 contains 15 residues. In DNA, the CDR3 is TGTGCCAGCAGCTTAGAGGGCGGGGTCCCATACGAGCAGTACTTC. Its translation is CASSLEGGVPYEQYF.

The chain couples TRBV7-2 to TRBJ1-1; 8 nucleotides line up with TRBD1. Germline V gene lookup returns CDR1 SGHTA and CDR2 FQGNSA. This CDR3 spans 15 amino acids. Trimming cost V 0 bases and J 7 bases; bases outside gene matches: 7. The CDR3 spells CASSLAFPGGFEAFF. CDR3 nucleotides: TGTGCCAGCAGCTTAGCGTTTCCAGGGGGCTTTGAAGCTTTCTTT.

The chain recombines TRBV10-1 with TRBJ2-7, with a tentative D call TRBD1 (6 bases). Trimming left V 9 bases short and J 2 bases short, with 20 bases between. The CDR3 extends over 15 amino acids. Germline V CDR1 and CDR2: WNHNN, SYGVQD (reference sequence). CDR3 bases: TGCGCCAGTGCGAAGGGACCAGGGGCGACCTACGAGCAGTACTTC. Translated: CASAKGPGATYEQYF.

The sample holds a few counts of this clone. V is TRBV4-1 and J is TRBJ2-3; TRBD2 is a possible D gene (6 bases). This CDR3 has 15 residues. Looked up from germline, CDR1 is MGHRA and CDR2 is YSYEKL. V was clipped by 3 bases and J by 2 bases, with 12 bases between them. The CDR3 bases are TGCGCCAGCAGCCAGGGGCTAGCGTTCACAGATACGCAGTATTTT. Protein sequence: CASSQGLAFTDTQYF.

The V call is TRBV30, the J call TRBJ2-7; 10 bases are shared with TRBD2. Per germline, CDR1 GTSNPN and CDR2 SVGIG (reference sequence). V trimming: 4 bases; J trimming: 3 bases; junction bases outside the gene matches: 0. The CDR3 spans 12 residues. CDR3 bases: TGTGCCTGGACTAGCGGGGGCTACGAGCAGTACTTC. Its translation: CAWTSGGYEQYF.

The V and J genes are TRBV7-9 and TRBJ2-1; 8 bases are shared with TRBD1. CDR1 SEHNR and CDR2 FQNEAQ come from the germline V gene (reference sequence). The CDR3 spans 16 residues. Losses at the gene ends were 6 bases for V and 6 bases for J; bases not matched to a gene: 13. CDR3 sequence: CASSTGQALTSNEQFF. The CDR3 DNA follows: TGTGCCAGCAGTACGGGACAGGCTTTGACGAGCAATGAGCAGTTCTTC. The full variable domain, in which reference TRBV7-9 and TRBJ2-1 provide the parts outside the CDR3, is DTGVSQNPRHKITKRGQNVTFRCDPISEHNRLYWYRQTLGQGPEFLTYFQNEAQLEKSRLLSDRFSAERPKGSFSTLEIQRTEQGDSAMYLCASSTGQALTSNEQFFGPGTRLTVL.

V gene TRBV11-2 combines with J gene TRBJ2-3; 12 bases map to TRBD2. The CDR3 is 17 residues long. V trimming: 8 bases; J trimming: 3 bases; junction bases outside the gene matches: 12. Germline V gene sequence: CDR1 SGHAT, CDR2 FQNNGV. The CDR3 region is CASSSPLAGGATDTQYF. The DNA of the CDR3 is TGTGCCAGCTCTAGCCCACTAGCGGGGGGCGCAACAGATACGCAGTATTTT.

This chain connects TRBV25-1 to TRBJ1-1, with 7 bases matching TRBD1. The V and J ends lost 1 base and 1 base, in that order; junction bases with no gene match: 6. Germline V gene sequence: CDR1 MGHDK, CDR2 SYGVNS. The CDR3 totals 16 residues. CDR3 sequence (DNA): TGTGCCAGCAGTGAATCCCCCGGGACAGAGAACACTGAAGCTTTCTTT. It specifies CASSESPGTENTEAFF.

The chain links TRBV6-5 to TRBJ2-3; 10 bases agree with TRBD2. Germline V gene lookup returns CDR1 MNHEY and CDR2 SVGAGI. After removal of 3 bases from V and 7 bases from J, the junction contained 7 bases not matched to a gene. This CDR3 has 15 residues. CDR3 in amino acids: CASSYGSGGTHTQYF. CDR3 nucleotides: TGTGCCAGCAGTTATGGTAGCGGGGGGACACATACGCAGTATTTT.

The chain links TRBV7-9 to TRBJ2-3, with 8 positions matching TRBD2. The CDR3 is made up of 14 amino acids. Germline values: CDR1 SEHNR, CDR2 FQNEAQ (reference sequence). V shed 7 bases, J shed 2 bases, and the junction held 5 bases outside the gene matches. The CDR3 DNA is TGTGCCAGCACAGCGGGGGAGCTCACAGATACGCAGTATTTT. This encodes CASTAGELTDTQYF. Combining the CDR3 with reference TRBV7-9 and TRBJ2-3 gives the whole variable domain DTGVSQNPRHKITKRGQNVTFRCDPISEHNRLYWYRQTLGQGPEFLTYFQNEAQLEKSRLLSDRFSAERPKGSFSTLEIQRTEQGDSAMYLCASTAGELTDTQYFGPGTRLTVL.

The chain employs TRBV30 and TRBJ2-7; 11 nucleotides match TRBD2. Germline CDR1 reads GTSNPN; CDR2 reads SVGIG (reference sequence). The CDR3 contains 13 residues. V shed 4 bases, J shed 5 bases, and the junction held 4 bases outside the gene matches. The CDR3 region is CAWTLAGGNEQYF. CDR3 nucleotide sequence: TGTGCCTGGACCCTAGCGGGGGGAAACGAGCAGTACTTC. The full variable domain, rest sourced from reference TRBV30 and TRBJ2-7, is SQTIHQWPATLVQPVGSPLSLECTVEGTSNPNLYWYRQAAGRGLQLLFYSVGIGQISSEVPQNLSASRPQDRQFILSSKKLLLSDSGFYLCAWTLAGGNEQYFGPGTRLTVT.

This clone has a single count. The gene calls are TRBV6-1 and TRBJ2-5; D unresolved. With the DNA end fitting TRBJ2-7 better, the J assignment may be wrong. Germline CDR1 MNHNS, CDR2 SASEGT. The length of the CDR3 is 11 residues. CDR3 in DNA: TGTGCCAGCAGGCGATCCTACGAGCAGTACTTC. Protein: CASRRSYEQYF.

This chain connects TRBV19 to TRBJ1-2; D remains unclear. This CDR3 contains 15 residues. V was pared by 0 bases and J by 2 bases, with 10 bases between. CDR1 LNHDA and CDR2 SQIVND come from the germline V gene (reference sequence). Here the CDR3 DNA reads TGTGCCAGTAGTATAGATACGGAGCCCAACTATGGCTACACCTTC. This codes for CASSIDTEPNYGYTF.

This chain connects TRBV5-6 to TRBJ2-3; 7 positions match TRBD2. The length of the CDR3 is 17 residues. After removal of 1 base from V and 0 bases from J, the junction contained 8 bases not matched to a gene. CDR1 is SGHDT, CDR2 YYEEEE, per germline. This chain's CDR3 is CASSLKRAGLSTDTQYF. CDR3 sequence (DNA): TGTGCCAGCAGCTTGAAGCGGGCGGGACTAAGCACAGATACGCAGTATTTT. Full variable domain (rest looked up from reference TRBV5-6 and TRBJ2-3): DAGVTQSPTHLIKTRGQQVTLRCSPKSGHDTVSWYQQALGQGPQFIFQYYEEEERQRGNFPDRFSGHQFPNYSSELNVNALLLGDSALYLCASSLKRAGLSTDTQYFGPGTRLTVL.

This clone was found once. V gene TRBV19 combines with J gene TRBJ1-2; D unclear. The V gene lost 3 bases and the J gene lost 7 bases, with 12 bases spanning the gap. CDR1 is LNHDA, CDR2 SQIVND, per germline (reference sequence). The CDR3 has 13 amino acids. CDR3 sequence (DNA): TGTGCCAGTAGTATTCGGAGGACGCGTGGCTACACCTTC. Protein product: CASSIRRTRGYTF.

The genes are TRBV2 and TRBJ1-1, with a tentative D call TRBD1 (5 bases). The CDR3 totals 13 residues. Trimming removed 2 bases at V and 6 bases at J, with 10 bases between. Germline V gene lookup returns CDR1 SNHLY and CDR2 FYNNEI. CDR3 sequence: CASSERTSAEAFF. The CDR3 DNA sequence: TGTGCCAGCAGTGAACGGACATCGGCTGAAGCTTTCTTT.

This clone showed up just once. The chain is built from TRBV6-5 and TRBJ2-5, with unresolved D. Trimming left V 6 bases short and J 2 bases short, with 13 bases between. The CDR3 runs 14 residues. Germline loops: CDR1 MNHEY, CDR2 SVGAGI. The CDR3 DNA follows: TGTGCCAGCAGCCCTAGATCCCCGCAAGAGACCCAGTACTTC. It encodes CASSPRSPQETQYF.

This clone was detected only a few times. The chain couples TRBV4-1 to TRBJ2-1, with D hard to call. Trimming left V 0 bases short and J 5 bases short, with 8 bases between. The CDR3 runs to 14 residues. The germline CDR1 and CDR2 sequences are MGHRA and YSYEKL. CDR3 protein: CASSQDTENNEQFF. In DNA, the CDR3 is TGCGCCAGCAGCCAAGATACAGAGAACAATGAGCAGTTCTTC.

This clone was counted once. The chain carries TRBV13 and TRBJ2-7; D perhaps matches TRBD1 (5 bases). CDR1 and CDR2 from the germline V gene are PRHDT and FYEKMQ (reference sequence). V was shortened by 4 bases and J by 0 bases, with 10 bases between the two germline ends. This CDR3 is 14 amino acids long. This CDR3 is CASSWATASYEQYF. The CDR3 nucleotides read TGTGCCAGCAGCTGGGCGACAGCCTCCTACGAGCAGTACTTC.

The chain carries TRBV2 and TRBJ1-5; no reliable D call. Deletions cut 3 bases from V and 9 bases from J, with 15 bases between. Germline V gene lookup returns CDR1 SNHLY and CDR2 FYNNEI. The CDR3 extends over 14 amino acids. The chain's CDR3 is CASSEGPPFRPQHF. CDR3 nucleotide sequence: TGTGCCAGCAGTGAGGGCCCTCCGTTTAGGCCCCAGCATTTT.

The table lists this clone with many counts. CDR3: CASSQDRGSGNTIYF. CDR3 nucleotide sequence: TGCGCCAGCAGCCAAGACAGGGGATCTGGAAACACCATATATTTT. The rearrangement links TRBV4-3 to TRBJ1-3, with a weak D call TRBD1 (6 bases). Between the trimmed V and J ends, which lost 0 bases and 1 base, there was a span of 7 bases. CDR1 is LGHNA and CDR2 is YSLEER in the germline V gene. This CDR3 is 15 amino acids long.

The chain combines TRBV15 with TRBJ2-3; perhaps TRBD2 as D (5 bases). This CDR3 contains 17 residues. With 5 bases removed from V and 1 base from J, the gap between germline ends came to 19 bases. From germline, CDR1 is LNHNV and CDR2 YYDKDF (reference sequence). This chain's CDR3 is CATSGRLAGGGTDTQYF. CDR3 nucleotides: TGTGCCACCAGCGGGCGCCTAGCAGGAGGCGGCACAGATACGCAGTATTTT.

J is TRBJ2-1 and V is TRBV5-1; 10 nucleotides agree with TRBD2. CDR3 size: 15 residues. V shed 5 bases and J 5 bases; nucleotides not matched to a gene: 7. Per the germline V gene, CDR1 is SGHRS and CDR2 is YFSETQ. The CDR3: CASRSGTSVDNEQFF. CDR3 sequence (DNA): TGCGCCAGCAGATCTGGGACTAGCGTTGACAATGAGCAGTTCTTC.

This clone showed up just once. This sequence joins TRBV23-1 and TRBJ1-2, with D unclear. Being an ORF, TRBV23-1 has a function that is uncertain. Trimming cost V 6 bases and J 0 bases, with 5 bases left between them. This CDR3 spans 12 amino acids. The CDR3 bases are TGCGCCAGCAGCGGGGCTAACTATGGCTACACCTTC. Translating it yields CASSGANYGYTF.

The rearrangement links TRBV2 to TRBJ2-7; tentative D call: TRBD2 (6 bases). The CDR3 extends over 15 amino acids. Germline assignment: CDR1 SNHLY and CDR2 FYNNEI. V shed 5 bases and J shed 4 bases, with 18 bases lying between them. CDR3 nucleotides: TGTGCCAGCAGTCGACCGGGCGGGGCTTCATACGAGCAGTACTTC. Translated: CASSRPGGASYEQYF.